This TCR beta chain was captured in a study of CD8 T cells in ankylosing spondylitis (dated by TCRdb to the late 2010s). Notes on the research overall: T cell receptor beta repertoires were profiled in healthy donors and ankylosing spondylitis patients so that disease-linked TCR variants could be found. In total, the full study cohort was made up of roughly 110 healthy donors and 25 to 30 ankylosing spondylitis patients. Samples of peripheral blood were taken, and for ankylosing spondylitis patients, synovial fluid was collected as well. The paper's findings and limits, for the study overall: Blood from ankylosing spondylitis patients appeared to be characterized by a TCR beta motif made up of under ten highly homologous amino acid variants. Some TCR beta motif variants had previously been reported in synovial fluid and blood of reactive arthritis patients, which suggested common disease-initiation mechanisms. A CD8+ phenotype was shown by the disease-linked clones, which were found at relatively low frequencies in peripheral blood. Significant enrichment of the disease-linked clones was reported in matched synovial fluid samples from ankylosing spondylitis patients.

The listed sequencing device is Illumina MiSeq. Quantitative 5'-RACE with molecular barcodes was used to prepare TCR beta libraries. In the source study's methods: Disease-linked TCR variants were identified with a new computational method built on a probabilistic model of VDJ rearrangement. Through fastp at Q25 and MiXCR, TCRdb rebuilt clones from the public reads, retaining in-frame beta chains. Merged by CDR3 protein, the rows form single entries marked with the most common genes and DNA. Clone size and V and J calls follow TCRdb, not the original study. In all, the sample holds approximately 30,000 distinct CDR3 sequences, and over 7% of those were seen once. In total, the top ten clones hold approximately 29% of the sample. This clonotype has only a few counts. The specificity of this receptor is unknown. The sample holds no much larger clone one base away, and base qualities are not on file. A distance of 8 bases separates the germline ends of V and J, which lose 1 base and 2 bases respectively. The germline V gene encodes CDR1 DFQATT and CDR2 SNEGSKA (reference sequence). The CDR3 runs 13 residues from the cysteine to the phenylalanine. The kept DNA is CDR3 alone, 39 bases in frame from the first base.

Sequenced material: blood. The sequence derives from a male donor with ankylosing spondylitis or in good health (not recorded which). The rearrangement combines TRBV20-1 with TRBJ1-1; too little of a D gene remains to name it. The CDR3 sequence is CSARGSANTEAFF. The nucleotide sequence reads TGCAGTGCTAGAGGTTCAGCCAACACTGAAGCTTTCTTT.